This TCR beta chain was found in a study of Graves' ophthalmopathy and Graves' hyperthyroidism. The overall study: Blood was drawn at initial diagnosis, before any treatment. Study-wide findings and caveats: A majority of expanded thyroid clonotypes exceeding 0.001 frequency were likewise present in blood.

CDR3 regions of TCR beta were amplified from RNA transcripts. First-round RT-PCR relied on HTBI primers, and a second-round multiplex PCR came next. TCRdb called the multiplex PCR reads again in MiXCR, with one record for every CDR3 protein. The sample records hundreds of thousands of distinct CDR3 sequences, 20% to 25% being singletons. CDR1 is MNHEY, CDR2 SVGEGT, per germline. The CDR3 loop spans 14 amino acids. The V segment lost 3 bases and the J segment 9 bases; nucleotides outside the gene matches: 11. This clonotype was counted at least ten times. Its antigen remains unidentified. The V and J genes are TRBV6-2 or TRBV6-3 and TRBJ2-7; 7 bases fit TRBD1. The sample consisted of peripheral blood. This TCR came from a woman in her forties or fifties with Graves' ophthalmopathy. CDR3 protein: CASSYVGGSYSQYF. The CDR3, as DNA: TGTGCCAGCAGTTATGTAGGGGGCAGCTACTCGCAGTACTTC.